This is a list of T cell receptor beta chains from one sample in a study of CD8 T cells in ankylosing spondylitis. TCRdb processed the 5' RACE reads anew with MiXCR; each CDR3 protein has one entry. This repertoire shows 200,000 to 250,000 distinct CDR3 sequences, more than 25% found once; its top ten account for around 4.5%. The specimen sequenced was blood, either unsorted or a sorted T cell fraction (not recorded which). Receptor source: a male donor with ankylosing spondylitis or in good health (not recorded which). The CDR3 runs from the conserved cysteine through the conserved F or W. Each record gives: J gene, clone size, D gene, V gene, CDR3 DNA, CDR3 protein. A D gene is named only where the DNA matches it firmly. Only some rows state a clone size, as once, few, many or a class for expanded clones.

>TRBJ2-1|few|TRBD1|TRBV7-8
TGTGCCAGCAGCTCCCTCACTTTACAGGGGGATGAGCAGTTCTTC
CASSSLTLQGDEQFF
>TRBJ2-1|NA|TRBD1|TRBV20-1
TGCAGCGCTAGACCTCCTCGACAGGGCGGTTCCTACAATGAGCAGTTCTTC
CSARPPRQGGSYNEQFF
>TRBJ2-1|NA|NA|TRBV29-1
TGCAGCGTTGTCGGCAGGGACAATGAGCAGTTCTTC
CSVVGRDNEQFF
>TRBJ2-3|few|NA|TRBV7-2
TGTGCCAGCAGGGACGGGATCACAGATACGCAGTATTTT
CASRDGITDTQYF
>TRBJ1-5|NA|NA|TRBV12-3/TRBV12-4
TGTGCCAGCAGTTTAATAGCAGGTCAGCCCCAGCATTTT
CASSLIAGQPQHF
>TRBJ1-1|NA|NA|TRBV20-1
TGCAGTGCTTGGCAAGGCAGGGTGAACACTGAAGCTTTCTTT
CSAWQGRVNTEAFF
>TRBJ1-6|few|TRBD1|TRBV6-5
TGTGCCAGCAGTTACGGACAGGCCGGTTCACCCCTCCACTTT
CASSYGQAGSPLHF
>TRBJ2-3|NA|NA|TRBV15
TGTGCCACCAGCAGAGATCAAGGTGAAACAGATACGCAGTATTTT
CATSRDQGETDTQYF
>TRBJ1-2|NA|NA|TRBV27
TGTGCCAGCAGTTCGGTTGGGACAAATAACTATGGCTACACCTTC
CASSSVGTNNYGYTF
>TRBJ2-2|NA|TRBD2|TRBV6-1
TGTGCCAGCAGCCTCCTAGCGGCCACCGGGGAGCTGTTTTTT
CASSLLAATGELFF
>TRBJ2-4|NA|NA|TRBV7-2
TGTGCCAGCAGCCGACTAACGAGGGACATTCAGTACTTC
CASSRLTRDIQYF
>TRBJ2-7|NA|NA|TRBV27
TGTGCCAGCAGTCCGGCACAGGGAAACGAGCAGTACTTC
CASSPAQGNEQYF
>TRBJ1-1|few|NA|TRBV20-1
TGCAGTGCGCAACACAGGGTAATGAACACTGAAGCTTTCTTT
CSAQHRVMNTEAFF
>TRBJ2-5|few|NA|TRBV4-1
TGCGCCAGCAGCCAAGAGGAACAGGGTAAAGCAGTGGAGACCCAGTACTTC
CASSQEEQGKAVETQYF
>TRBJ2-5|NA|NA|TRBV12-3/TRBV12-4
TGTGCCAGCAGCGACCTTAGGGGTCCCCAAGAGACCCAGTACTTC
CASSDLRGPQETQYF
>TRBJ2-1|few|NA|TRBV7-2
TGTGCCAGCAGCTTAACCCTCCCGAATGAGCAGTTCTTC
CASSLTLPNEQFF
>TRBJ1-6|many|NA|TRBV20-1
TGCAGTGCTTCCCCCGGGGGCTCCTATAATTCACCCCTCCACTTT
CSASPGGSYNSPLHF
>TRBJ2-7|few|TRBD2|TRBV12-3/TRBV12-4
TGTGCCAGCAGTTATTCAGGGAGGGACGAGCAGTACTTC
CASSYSGRDEQYF
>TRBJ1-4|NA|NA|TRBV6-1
TGTGCCAGCAGTGAAGGGCAGAACTCCCGGAGGCTGTTTTTT
CASSEGQNSRRLFF
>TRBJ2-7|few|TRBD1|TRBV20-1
TGCAGTGCTAGAGGGTCAGGACAGGGCGGATACGAGCAGTACTTC
CSARGSGQGGYEQYF
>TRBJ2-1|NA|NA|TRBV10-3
TGTGCCATCAGTGTCGGCAATGACCAGTTCTTC
CAISVGNDQFF
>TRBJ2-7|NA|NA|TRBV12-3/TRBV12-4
TGTGCCAGCAGTTTAGCCACAGGGCGCCTCTCCTACGAGCAGTACTTC
CASSLATGRLSYEQYF
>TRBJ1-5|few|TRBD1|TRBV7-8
TGTGCCAGCAGCTACTACAGGGGATTCAATCAGCCCCAGCATTTT
CASSYYRGFNQPQHF
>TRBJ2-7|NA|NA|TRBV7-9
TGTGCCAGCAGCCCCGGGGGCAGGGACCCCTACGAGCAGTACTTC
CASSPGGRDPYEQYF
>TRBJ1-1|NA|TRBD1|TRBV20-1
TGCAGTGCTAGAGAGTCAGGGGACAGGTTGAGTGAAGCTTTCTTT
CSARESGDRLSEAFF
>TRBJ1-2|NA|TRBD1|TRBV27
TGTGCCAGCAGCGACAGGGGGGGAGGCTACACCTTC
CASSDRGGGYTF
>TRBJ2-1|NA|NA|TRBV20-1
TGCAGTGCTAGTGGGCTAGCTGAGGAGCAGTTCTTC
CSASGLAEEQFF
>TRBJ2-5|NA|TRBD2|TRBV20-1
TGCAGTGCTAGAGATCAGCGCGGGGGGGAGACCCAGTACTTC
CSARDQRGGETQYF
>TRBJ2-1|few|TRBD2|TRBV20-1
TGCAGTGCTAGAGATTGGCAGCGGGGGGCCTACAATGAGCAGTTCTTC
CSARDWQRGAYNEQFF
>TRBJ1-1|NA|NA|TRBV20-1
TGCAGTGCTCCTCACCAGATTGAAGCTTTCTTT
CSAPHQIEAFF